This T cell receptor (beta chain) was recovered during a study of CD8+ T cells in alopecia areata. With regard to this clone: Its target is not known.

As the sequencing template, cDNA was produced by extracting RNA and reverse transcribing it. Produced via immunoSEQ multiplex PCR; TCRdb's table is partial and in-frame only. Among 95,000 to 120,000 clones listed, 56% were seen once. Notes on the study in general: Many expanded lesional clones remained in scalp and blood on tofacitinib. Compared with normal scalp, lesional scalp had higher clonality and more expanded CD8+ clones.

The CDR3 totals 13 residues. V shed 9 bases and J 5 bases; nucleotides not matched to a gene: 7. Per germline, CDR1 MNHNY and CDR2 SVGAGI (reference sequence). The sample's treatment: oral pan-JAK inhibitor, 5-10 mg twice daily. The sequence was obtained from a human donor with alopecia areata. The sequencing here drew on CD4+ T cells sorted from blood, taken at week 24, from a patient treated with tofacitinib. The J gene is TRBJ1-2, the V gene TRBV6-6; 9 bases line up with TRBD1. For the CDR3, the DNA is TGTGCCAGTACCCGGGACAGGGAATATGGCTACACCTTC. Translation gives CASTRDREYGYTF.